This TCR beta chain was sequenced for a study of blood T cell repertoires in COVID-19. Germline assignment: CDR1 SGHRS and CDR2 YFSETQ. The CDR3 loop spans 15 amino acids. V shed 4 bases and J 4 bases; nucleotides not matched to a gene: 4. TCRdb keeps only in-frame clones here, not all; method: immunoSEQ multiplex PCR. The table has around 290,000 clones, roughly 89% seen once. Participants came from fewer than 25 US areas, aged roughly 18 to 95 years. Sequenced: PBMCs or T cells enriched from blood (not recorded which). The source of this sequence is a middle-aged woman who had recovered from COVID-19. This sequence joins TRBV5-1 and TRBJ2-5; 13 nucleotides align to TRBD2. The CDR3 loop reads CASSPRTSGGETQYF. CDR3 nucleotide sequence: TGCGCCAGCAGCCCCCGGACTAGCGGGGGAGAGACCCAGTACTTC.